This T cell receptor (beta chain) stems from a study of cytotoxic CD8 clonotypes in ibrutinib-treated CLL. The overall study: The cohort had ten to eleven relapsed/refractory and fewer than 16 treatment-naive patients, 17 IGHV unmutated. A mean of around 260,000 productive templates and over 75,000 productive rearrangements was obtained per sample. Study-wide points: Shared public clonotypes were rare, and on treatment they either got smaller or stayed the same. Clonality went up at the time of ibrutinib response, stayed stable in sustained remission, and later dropped back toward its baseline level at progression.

Points on this clone: The antigen is not known.

Between the trimmed V and J ends, which lost 4 bases and 5 bases, there was a span of 8 bases. Germline lookup yields CDR1 SGHAT and CDR2 FQDESV (reference sequence). This CDR3 spans 13 amino acids. Assay used: immunoSEQ multiplex PCR; TCRdb lists only in-frame clones, some missing. Found here are approximately 150,000 clones, 84% of them singletons; the top ten hold about 4.5%. The gene calls are TRBV11-1 and TRBJ2-2; no definite D call. Sequenced here: PBMCs, sampled after 24 months of ibrutinib treatment. The TCR sequence derives from a human donor with chronic lymphocytic leukemia. In DNA, the CDR3 is TGTGCCAGCAGCTCATTGTTTACCGGGGAGCTGTTTTTT. It codes for CASSSLFTGELFF.